A single sample gave rise to the 5 T cell receptor beta chains below, sequenced in a study of Ad26.COV2.S vaccination and SARS-CoV-2 variants. Noted treatment: 15 to 20 received Ad26.COV2.S at low or high dose, single or two shots; 5 received placebo; per-sample allocation not given. Vaccine and placebo recipients were sampled on day 63 after the first injection. Measured with immunoSEQ multiplex PCR; TCRdb has only the in-frame clones, and not every one. The repertoire holds about 350,000 clones, with around nine tenths as singletons. The sample was peripheral blood, taken in a trial of Ad26.COV2.S vaccine versus placebo. The source of these receptors is a person between 18 and 59 years old who received the Ad26.COV2.S COVID-19 vaccine or a placebo.

The chain couples TRBV28 to TRBJ1-6; D is uncertain. Germline V gives CDR1 MDHEN, CDR2 SYDVKM. The germline V and J ends were trimmed by 2 bases and 5 bases, with 7 bases remaining between them. The CDR3 is 14 amino acids. CDR3 amino acids: CASSLAGDNSPLHF. CDR3 nucleotides: TGTGCCAGCAGTTTAGCAGGAGATAATTCACCCCTCCACTTT. Filled out from reference TRBV28 and TRBJ1-6, the complete variable domain reads DVKVTQSSRYLVKRTGEKVFLECVQDMDHENMFWYRQDPGLGLRLIYFSYDVKMKEKGDIPEGYSVSREKKERFSLILESASTNQTSMYLCASSLAGDNSPLHFGNGTRLTVT.

V and J are TRBV5-1 and TRBJ2-5; D unclear. Trimming pared 5 bases from V and 2 bases from J, leaving 10 bases between. The CDR3 spans 13 residues. The germline CDR1 and CDR2 sequences are SGHRS and YFSETQ. The CDR3, as DNA: TGCGCCAGCAGGATGGTAGGACAAGAGACCCAGTACTTC. Protein: CASRMVGQETQYF.

The genes are TRBV18 and TRBJ1-2, with 9 positions matching TRBD1. Trimming cost V 5 bases and J 6 bases; bases outside gene matches: 7. Germline-derived CDR1 and CDR2 are KGHSH and LQKENI. This CDR3 spans 14 amino acids. The CDR3 sequence: CASSLQGAPNGYTF. The CDR3 DNA reads TGTGCCAGCTCATTACAGGGGGCGCCTAATGGCTACACCTTC. Combining the CDR3 with reference TRBV18 and TRBJ1-2 gives the whole variable domain NAGVMQNPRHLVRRRGQEARLRCSPMKGHSHVYWYRQLPEEGLKFMVYLQKENIIDESGMPKERFSAEFPKEGPSILRIQQVVRGDSAAYFCASSLQGAPNGYTFGSGTRLTVV.

This clone was detected only a few times. The chain links TRBV28 to TRBJ2-7; D possibly corresponds to TRBD1 (6 bases). V was shortened by 2 bases and J by 5 bases, with 13 bases between the two germline ends. Germline V gene lookup returns CDR1 MDHEN and CDR2 SYDVKM. The CDR3 covers 14 residues. The CDR3 sequence: CASSLNKGVNEQYF. The CDR3 nucleotides are TGTGCCAGCAGTTTAAACAAGGGGGTGAACGAGCAGTACTTC.

The chain joins TRBV21-1 to TRBJ1-1. TRBV21-1 is flagged as a pseudogene. The CDR3 contains 16 residues. CDR3 nucleotides: TGTGCCAGCAGCAAAATTACGGGGCTCTTCGGCACTGAAGCTTTCTTT. Its translation is CASSKITGLFGTEAFF.